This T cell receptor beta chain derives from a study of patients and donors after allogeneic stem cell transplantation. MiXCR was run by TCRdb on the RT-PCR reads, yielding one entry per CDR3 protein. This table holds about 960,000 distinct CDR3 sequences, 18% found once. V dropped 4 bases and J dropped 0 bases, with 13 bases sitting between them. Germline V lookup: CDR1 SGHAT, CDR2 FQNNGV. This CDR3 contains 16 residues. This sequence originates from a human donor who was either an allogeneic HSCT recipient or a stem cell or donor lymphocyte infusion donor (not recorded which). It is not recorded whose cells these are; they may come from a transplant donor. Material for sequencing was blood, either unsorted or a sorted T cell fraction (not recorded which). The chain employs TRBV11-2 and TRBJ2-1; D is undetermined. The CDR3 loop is CASSSDPPSSYNEQFF. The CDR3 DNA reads TGTGCCAGCAGCTCCGATCCTCCTAGCTCCTACAATGAGCAGTTCTTC.